The 23 T cell receptor beta chains below come from one sample, sequenced in a study of T cell repertoires in cytomegalovirus infection. MiXCR, applied by TCRdb to the reads, yields one record per CDR3 protein. The sample has about 450,000 distinct CDR3 sequences, around 32% seen once. Sequencing input: PBMCs. These TCRs come from a human donor in good health (CMV status not recorded). Some clones in this sample may be carry-over from other donors' samples.

This clonotype has a handful of counts. The chain couples TRBV20-1 to TRBJ2-1; 8 positions match TRBD2. This CDR3 region has 18 residues. Trimming cost V 1 base and J 0 bases; bases outside gene matches: 11. CDR1 and CDR2 from the germline V gene are DFQATT and SNEGSKA (reference sequence). CDR3 DNA sequence: TGCAGTGCTAGAGGGATAGCGGGGTTCCGTAACTCCTACAATGAGCAGTTCTTC. Protein sequence: CSARGIAGFRNSYNEQFF.

This clonotype was recorded only once. This chain links TRBV5-5 with TRBJ2-1; D not certain. The ends were cut back, 1 base at V and 6 bases at J, with 20 bases in the middle. The CDR3 runs 17 residues. Germline V gene data show CDR1 as SGHKS and CDR2 as YYEKEE (reference sequence). The CDR3 nucleotides read TGTGCCAGCAGCTTGTTTCGCTGGGCAAATGAGGTCAATGAGCAGTTCTTC. This codes for CASSLFRWANEVNEQFF.

With respect to this clonotype: Just one base apart from a much larger clone, this may be a read error. The genes are TRBV7-3 and TRBJ1-1; D is undetermined. V lost 9 bases to trimming and J lost 2 bases, with 13 bases between them. Germline loops: CDR1 SGHTA, CDR2 FQGTGA. This CDR3 comprises 13 residues. DNA of the CDR3: TGTGCCAGAAGCCTTCACAGTAACACTGAAGCTTTCTTT. It encodes CARSLHSNTEAFF.

This clonotype appeared a few times. CDR3 loop: CAVFDFNTDTQYF. DNA of the CDR3: TGTGCCGTGTTTGACTTTAACACAGATACGCAGTATTTT. The V and J genes are TRBV12-3 or TRBV12-4 and TRBJ2-3; D is unresolved. CDR3 length: 13 residues. Trimming shortened V by 11 bases and J by 2 bases, and 14 bases separated the two germline ends.

This clonotype was seen a few times. This rearrangement joins TRBV10-1 to TRBJ2-2; D unclear. This CDR3 has 14 amino acids. In germline, CDR1 is WNHNN, CDR2 SYGVQD (reference sequence). V lost 4 bases, J lost 4 bases, and 10 bases lay in between. The CDR3 loop is CASSGKRFTGELFF. CDR3 DNA sequence: TGCGCCAGCAGTGGAAAGCGATTCACCGGGGAGCTGTTTTTT.

The rearrangement links TRBV11-2 to TRBJ1-4; a weak D match, TRBD1 (6 bases). CDR3 size: 15 residues. The germline V and J ends were trimmed by 3 bases and 8 bases, with 16 bases remaining between them. Germline CDR1 and CDR2: SGHAT and FQNNGV. The CDR3 sequence is CASSFLGGRGEKLFF. CDR3 DNA sequence: TGTGCCAGCAGCTTCTTGGGGGGGCGCGGAGAAAAACTGTTTTTT.

The chain employs TRBV18 and TRBJ2-3; TRBD2 matches 11 bases. V shed 1 base and J 0 bases; nucleotides not matched to a gene: 6. CDR1 KGHSH and CDR2 LQKENI come from the germline V gene. This CDR3 contains 18 residues. CDR3 amino acids: CASSPLSSGGPSTDTQYF. The CDR3 DNA is TGTGCCAGCTCACCACTATCTAGCGGGGGGCCCAGCACAGATACGCAGTATTTT.

Many counts were recorded for this clonotype. The chain is built from TRBV6-1 and TRBJ1-6; TRBD1 is a possible D gene (6 bases). V lost 5 bases and J 7 bases, leaving 15 bases between the germline ends. This CDR3 is built from 15 residues. Germline loops: CDR1 MNHNS, CDR2 SASEGT. CDR3 protein: CASSRGGGANSPLHF. The CDR3 coding sequence is TGTGCCAGCAGTCGCGGCGGGGGCGCCAATTCACCCCTCCACTTT.

The CDR3 DNA sequence: TGTGCCAGTAGGGAGGGGTTCCGGGTGCTGTTTTTT. This translates into CASREGFRVLFF. The chain couples TRBV19 to TRBJ2-2, with D perhaps matching TRBD2 (6 bases). Trimming left V 6 bases short and J 13 bases short, with 15 bases between. The V gene's germline CDR1 is LNHDA and CDR2 SQIVND (reference sequence). The CDR3 is made up of 12 amino acids.

As regards this clonotype: Sequence at one end of the junction differs from germline and may be a read error. The chain employs TRBV12-3 or TRBV12-4 and TRBJ2-5; possibly TRBD2 for D (6 bases). CDR3 length: 14 residues. Here the CDR3 reads CASSPLGSGETQCF. The CDR3 DNA is TGTGCCAGCAGCCCCCTTGGGTCGGGAGAGACCCAGTGCTTC.

The gene calls are TRBV4-1 and TRBJ1-3; the D is unclear. The germline V gene has CDR1 MGHRA and CDR2 YSYEKL. Trimming cost V 1 base and J 8 bases, with 9 bases left between them. This CDR3 has 13 residues. The CDR3, as DNA: TGCGCCAGCAGCCAAGTGTATAGGGACACCATATATTTT. This codes for CASSQVYRDTIYF.

This clonotype has a handful of counts. A read error is possible here, since a much larger clone lies one base away. V gene TRBV7-9 combines with J gene TRBJ1-5; D ambiguous. This CDR3 is built from 12 residues. CDR1 and CDR2 from the germline V gene are SEHNR and FQNEAQ (reference sequence). V was cut by 2 bases and J by 6 bases, with 5 bases left in between. The CDR3 coding sequence is TGTGCCAGCAGCTTAATAGGTCAGCCCCAGCATTTT. Amino acids: CASSLIGQPQHF.

The table lists this clonotype with many counts. V is TRBV10-3 and J is TRBJ2-7; no clear D gene. The CDR3 consists of 14 residues. CDR1 and CDR2 (germline): ENHRY, SYGVKD. V dropped 3 bases and J dropped 0 bases, with 9 bases sitting between them. As DNA, the CDR3 is TGTGCCATCAGTGATGAGGTCCTCTCCTACGAGCAGTACTTC. Translating gives CAISDEVLSYEQYF.

V gene TRBV15 combines with J gene TRBJ2-1, with a tentative D call TRBD2 (5 bases). The CDR3 is 13 amino acids. Germline CDR1 and CDR2: LNHNV and YYDKDF (reference sequence). V gave up 5 bases and J gave up 4 bases, with 9 bases separating them. CDR3 coding DNA: TGTGCCACCAGCCGCCAGCGGTACAATGAGCAGTTCTTC. Protein: CATSRQRYNEQFF.

This clonotype came up many times. The chain has TRBV7-8 and TRBJ1-2; 7 bases agree with TRBD1. With 1 base clipped from V and 3 bases from J, the junction kept 8 bases outside the gene matches. Germline V gene lookup returns CDR1 SGHVS and CDR2 FQNEAQ. The CDR3 has 16 amino acids. CDR3 nucleotides: TGTGCCAGCAGCTTAGTTTCCGGGACAGAGGACTATGGCTACACCTTC. Translation gives CASSLVSGTEDYGYTF.

Worth noting for this clonotype: The CDR3 carries no conserved terminal phenylalanine or tryptophan, so it likely arises from a read error. The limits of the CDR3 on the DNA are not certain, so only TCRdb's listed CDR3 is given. J is TRBJ1-1 and V is TRBV29-1; TRBD1, as called in the table, went unchecked against the DNA. Germline V gene data show CDR1 as SQVTM and CDR2 as ANQGSEA. From its first to its last residue, the CDR3 has 11 amino acids. Here the CDR3 reads CSVEDRDRVAV.

The J gene is TRBJ1-4, the V gene TRBV3-1; no clear D. The germline V gene has CDR1 LGHDT and CDR2 YNNKEL (reference sequence). V dropped 1 base and J dropped 3 bases, with 6 bases sitting between them. CDR3 size: 14 residues. In nucleotides, the CDR3 is TGTGCCAGCAGCCAAGGCGTACCTAATGAAAAACTGTTTTTT. Its protein product is CASSQGVPNEKLFF.

This clonotype turned up a few times. J is TRBJ1-1 and V is TRBV4-3; TRBD1 matches at 9 bases. Trimming at V came to 8 bases and at J to 7 bases, leaving 17 bases not matched to a gene. The germline CDR1 and CDR2 sequences are LGHNA and YSLEER. The CDR3 is made up of 16 amino acids. The CDR3 DNA sequence: TGCGCCAGCGGACATAACAGGGGGCGTACCCTTGGTGAAGCTTTCTTT. Its translation is CASGHNRGRTLGEAFF.

The CDR3 nucleotides are TGTGCCAGCAGTCCCCCCAGGACAACTTACGAGCAGTACTTC. It is translated as CASSPPRTTYEQYF. V gene TRBV28 combines with J gene TRBJ2-7; D might be TRBD1 (5 bases). The CDR3 runs to 14 residues. V was pared by 5 bases and J by 4 bases, with 15 bases between. Germline values: CDR1 MDHEN, CDR2 SYDVKM.

V is TRBV5-4 and J is TRBJ2-1, with 7 bases fitting TRBD1. Germline assignment: CDR1 SGHNT and CDR2 YYREEE (reference sequence). V shed 0 bases, J shed 4 bases, and the junction held 4 bases outside the gene matches. CDR3 length: 15 residues. Here the CDR3 reads CASSLAGTVYNEQFF. The CDR3 nucleotides read TGTGCCAGCAGCTTGGCCGGGACAGTTTACAATGAGCAGTTCTTC.

Comment on this clonotype: An end of the junction differs from the germline gene, which may be a read error. The V and J genes are TRBV4-1 and TRBJ2-7, with D tentatively TRBD1 or TRBD2 (6 bases each). This CDR3 is built from 15 residues. Germline-derived CDR1 and CDR2 are MGHRA and YSYEKL. CDR3 amino acids: CDSIQEGGSAYEQYF. CDR3 bases: TGCGACAGCATCCAAGAGGGGGGCAGTGCCTACGAGCAGTACTTC.

This clonotype appeared a few times. This chain uses TRBV9 with TRBJ2-7, with D possibly being TRBD1 (6 bases). Deletions cut 3 bases from V and 2 bases from J, with 9 bases between. Germline-derived CDR1 and CDR2 are SGDLS and YYNGEE. There are 13 residues in the CDR3. The CDR3 spells CASSGTVTYEQYF. The CDR3, as DNA: TGTGCCAGCAGCGGGACAGTAACCTACGAGCAGTACTTC.

The chain uses TRBV12-3 or TRBV12-4 and TRBJ1-2; weak D call: TRBD1 (5 bases). This CDR3 has 15 amino acids. Trimming stripped 2 bases from V and 5 bases from J, with 15 bases between. The CDR3 reads CASSLFGAPGYGYTF. The CDR3 nucleotides read TGTGCCAGCAGTTTATTTGGGGCCCCGGGGTATGGCTACACCTTC.